A single sample is the source of the 14 T cell receptor beta chains below, sequenced in a study of shared clonotypes between healthy human individuals. Naive CD8 populations comprised CD45RO-negative cells positively selected for CCR7, excluding terminally differentiated effector memory CD45RA+ cells. Sequencing was performed with immunoSEQ multiplex PCR; in TCRdb, only in-frame clones are kept and a portion is missing. The data contain around 640,000 clones, approximately 96% of them seen just once; the ten biggest clones take up 0.11%. Sequenced: naive CD8+ T cells sorted from blood. The receptor source for this set is a woman in her thirties in good health.

Remarks on this clone: Other nucleotide sequences from this sample produce the same CDR3. J is TRBJ2-7 and V is TRBV5-1; no clear D gene. Trimming removed 2 bases at V and 0 bases at J, with 9 bases between. The CDR3 has 14 residues. Germline CDR1 and CDR2: SGHRS and YFSETQ. The CDR3 sequence is CASSLGLSSYEQYF. The DNA for the CDR3 is TGCGCCAGCAGCTTAGGCCTGAGCTCCTACGAGCAGTACTTC. The full variable domain, completed using reference TRBV5-1 and TRBJ2-7, is KAGVTQTPRYLIKTRGQQVTLSCSPISGHRSVSWYQQTPGQGLQFLFEYFSETQRNKGNFPGRFSGRQFSNSRSEMNVSTLELGDSALYLCASSLGLSSYEQYFGPGTRLTVT.

A note on this clone: Other DNA sequences within the sample encode an identical CDR3. The chain couples TRBV7-9 to TRBJ2-3, with unresolved D. V dropped 3 bases and J dropped 4 bases, with 5 bases sitting between them. The germline gives CDR1 SEHNR, CDR2 FQNEAQ (reference sequence). This CDR3 has 12 residues. The CDR3 region is CASSFHPDTQYF. The DNA for the CDR3 is TGTGCCAGCAGCTTTCACCCAGATACGCAGTATTTT. Variable domain in full (rest from reference TRBV7-9 and TRBJ2-3): DTGVSQNPRHKITKRGQNVTFRCDPISEHNRLYWYRQTLGQGPEFLTYFQNEAQLEKSRLLSDRFSAERPKGSFSTLEIQRTEQGDSAMYLCASSFHPDTQYFGPGTRLTVL.

This clone has only one observation. The rearrangement links TRBV11-2 to TRBJ1-2; a weak D match, TRBD1 (5 bases). The CDR3 length is 12 residues. Germline CDR1 reads SGHAT; CDR2 reads FQNNGV. With 1 base removed from V and 6 bases from J, the gap between germline ends came to 6 bases. The chain's CDR3 is CASSLGGDGYTF. The CDR3 nucleotides read TGTGCCAGCAGCTTAGGGGGGGATGGCTACACCTTC.

About this clone: Distinct nucleotide sequences in the sample also encode this CDR3. This chain joins TRBV7-9 and TRBJ1-5, with 8 nucleotides matching TRBD1. CDR1 is SEHNR and CDR2 is FQNEAQ in the germline V gene (reference sequence). The CDR3 loop spans 15 amino acids. Germline trimming cut 5 bases from V and 2 bases from J; bases unmatched to any gene: 5. The CDR3 DNA reads TGTGCCAGCAGCCCTCAGGGGGCAGGCAATCAGCCCCAGCATTTT. It codes for CASSPQGAGNQPQHF. Complete variable domain (other parts from reference TRBV7-9 and TRBJ1-5): DTGVSQNPRHKITKRGQNVTFRCDPISEHNRLYWYRQTLGQGPEFLTYFQNEAQLEKSRLLSDRFSAERPKGSFSTLEIQRTEQGDSAMYLCASSPQGAGNQPQHFGDGTRLSIL.

To note about this clone: Different DNA sequences within this sample yield the same CDR3. The rearrangement uses TRBV14 and TRBJ2-7; 7 nucleotides match TRBD2. Germline V gene sequence: CDR1 SGHDN, CDR2 FVKESK. The CDR3 sequence is 14 residues long. With V trimmed by 1 base and J by 4 bases, 4 bases remained unmatched. The chain's CDR3 is CASSQGQGGYEQYF. DNA of the CDR3: TGTGCCAGCAGCCAAGGGCAGGGAGGGTACGAGCAGTACTTC.

CDR3 DNA sequence: TGTGCCAGCAGCGGCGGGGGATCTACAGATACGCAGTATTTT. Encoded protein: CASSGGGSTDTQYF. The chain has TRBV9 and TRBJ2-3; 7 bases fit TRBD2. The CDR3 sequence is 14 residues long. Germline CDR1 SGDLS, CDR2 YYNGEE. The junction had 4 bases not matched to a gene; V was cut back by 3 bases and J by 3 bases.

The chain employs TRBV11-2 and TRBJ2-1, with unresolved D. Between the trimmed V and J ends, which lost 0 bases and 5 bases, there was a span of 5 bases. The V gene's germline CDR1 is SGHAT and CDR2 FQNNGV. The CDR3 totals 13 residues. CDR3 nucleotide sequence: TGTGCCAGCAGCTTAGAACGCGACAATGAGCAGTTCTTC. Residues: CASSLERDNEQFF.

This clone was counted a few times. V and J are TRBV29-1 and TRBJ1-1; no clear D gene. This CDR3 contains 13 residues. The V end was cut by 5 bases, the J end by 7 bases, with 17 bases between. Germline lookup yields CDR1 SQVTM and CDR2 ANQGSEA. The CDR3 is CSVLLLAGNEAFF. The CDR3 DNA follows: TGCAGCGTTCTCCTCTTAGCCGGGAATGAAGCTTTCTTT. Full variable domain (remainder filled in from reference TRBV29-1 and TRBJ1-1): SAVISQKPSRDICQRGTSLTIQCQVDSQVTMMFWYRQQPGQSLTLIATANQGSEATYESGFVIDKFPISRPNLTFSTLTVSNMSPEDSSIYLCSVLLLAGNEAFFGQGTRLTVV.

This rearrangement joins TRBV6-5 to TRBJ2-7, with a weak D call TRBD1 (6 bases). The CDR3 spans 12 residues. The ends were cut back, 5 bases at V and 6 bases at J, with 11 bases in the middle. CDR1 is MNHEY, CDR2 SVGAGI, per germline. In DNA form, the CDR3 reads TGTGCCAGCAGTCTTACAGGGTTCGAGCAGTACTTC. As protein: CASSLTGFEQYF.

V is TRBV28 and J is TRBJ2-5, with 7 bases lining up with TRBD2. After removal of 9 bases from V and 1 base from J, the junction contained 8 bases not matched to a gene. The germline CDR1 and CDR2 sequences are MDHEN and SYDVKM. The CDR3 runs 14 residues. CDR3: CASFERGGQETQYF. CDR3 bases: TGTGCCAGTTTTGAGCGGGGTGGCCAAGAGACCCAGTACTTC.

With regard to this clone: Other DNA variants within this sample encode the same CDR3. The CDR3 DNA reads as TGTGCCAGCAGCGGACTAGCGGGAGATCATGAGCAGTTCTTC. It is translated as CASSGLAGDHEQFF. The chain couples TRBV2 to TRBJ2-1, with 13 positions matching TRBD2. CDR3 size: 14 residues. CDR1 is SNHLY, CDR2 FYNNEI, per germline. V trimming: 6 bases; J trimming: 8 bases; junction bases outside the gene matches: 4.

The CDR3 DNA is TGCAGCGTTGTACCTAGCGGGAGGGTTCCCAATGAGCAGTTCTTC. This gives the protein CSVVPSGRVPNEQFF. The chain couples TRBV29-1 to TRBJ2-1, with 12 bases fitting TRBD2. V lost 4 bases to trimming and J lost 6 bases; unmatched junction nucleotides: 7. CDR1 is SQVTM, CDR2 ANQGSEA, per germline. The CDR3 loop spans 15 amino acids.

The chain joins TRBV28 to TRBJ1-1; D unclear. The CDR3 contains 14 residues. Germline V gene lookup returns CDR1 MDHEN and CDR2 SYDVKM. The V end lost 6 bases, the J end lost 11 bases, and 22 bases lay between the germline ends. CDR3 bases: TGTGCCAGCAGCCGTACCCCCGGGCACGGAGAGGCTTTCTTT. This sequence encodes CASSRTPGHGEAFF.

This clone was seen a single time. The chain recombines TRBV19 with TRBJ1-1; no clear D gene. Looked up from germline, CDR1 is LNHDA and CDR2 is SQIVND (reference sequence). The CDR3 consists of 13 residues. The germline V and J ends were trimmed by 3 bases and 1 base, with 6 bases remaining between them. CDR3 nucleotide sequence: TGTGCCAGTAGTATTTGGGCGAACACTGAAGCTTTCTTT. Translating it yields CASSIWANTEAFF.